This T cell receptor beta chain was found in a study of graft-versus-host responses after intestinal transplantation. Study-wide background: Recipients obtained multivisceral, liver-intestinal, or isolated intestinal transplants. Every one of the recipients received anti-thymocyte globulin induction and afterwards took tacrolimus and steroids for 3 to 4 years. General study results and limits: Some GvH clones were seen earlier in gut or blood, suggesting intestinal origin.

Measured with immunoSEQ multiplex PCR; TCRdb has only the in-frame clones, and not every one. This table holds roughly 110,000 clones, roughly 89% found once. This clone was counted a single time. Its antigen is still unknown. The germline gives CDR1 LNHDA, CDR2 SQIVND (reference sequence). V was trimmed by 7 bases and J by 4 bases, leaving 14 bases between them. This CDR3 region has 14 residues. The sample was unstimulated CD4+ T cells sorted from spleen or lymph node cells, taken before transplant. The chain combines TRBV19 with TRBJ2-4; tentatively, D is TRBD1 (7 bases). This receptor was obtained from a human donor who was the organ donor for an intestinal transplant. CDR3 coding DNA: TGTGCCAGTAACCGGGGGACAGAGAAAAACATTCAGTACTTC. It translates to CASNRGTEKNIQYF.